One T cell receptor (beta chain) is described in this entry. What it recognizes is unknown. This sample was taken from a study of T cell responses to AZD1222 COVID-19 vaccine. Study observations and caveats: White British donors predominated, females outnumbered males, and clonal diversity was possibly underestimated. Just a handful of people given AZD1222 tested seropositive at baseline. Vaccination with two AZD1222 doses was followed by a rise in Spike-specific TCR breadth and depth.

The assay was immunoSEQ multiplex PCR, and TCRdb's table has in-frame clones only and misses some. The repertoire includes tens of thousands of clones, roughly 90% of them detected once, and approximately 2.5% sits in the top ten. CDR1 and CDR2 from the germline V gene are SGHRS and YFSETQ. This CDR3 has 14 amino acids. V was shortened by 4 bases and J by 6 bases, with 17 bases between the two germline ends. The rearrangement joins TRBV5-1 to TRBJ2-7; D may be TRBD1 (5 bases). The receptor comes from an adult who received the AZD1222 COVID-19 vaccine. The source was peripheral blood, collected 28 days after the second AZD1222 dose. The CDR3 DNA is TGCGCCAGCAGCATCCCAGGCAGGGAAGGCGAGCAGTACTTC. This codes for CASSIPGREGEQYF.